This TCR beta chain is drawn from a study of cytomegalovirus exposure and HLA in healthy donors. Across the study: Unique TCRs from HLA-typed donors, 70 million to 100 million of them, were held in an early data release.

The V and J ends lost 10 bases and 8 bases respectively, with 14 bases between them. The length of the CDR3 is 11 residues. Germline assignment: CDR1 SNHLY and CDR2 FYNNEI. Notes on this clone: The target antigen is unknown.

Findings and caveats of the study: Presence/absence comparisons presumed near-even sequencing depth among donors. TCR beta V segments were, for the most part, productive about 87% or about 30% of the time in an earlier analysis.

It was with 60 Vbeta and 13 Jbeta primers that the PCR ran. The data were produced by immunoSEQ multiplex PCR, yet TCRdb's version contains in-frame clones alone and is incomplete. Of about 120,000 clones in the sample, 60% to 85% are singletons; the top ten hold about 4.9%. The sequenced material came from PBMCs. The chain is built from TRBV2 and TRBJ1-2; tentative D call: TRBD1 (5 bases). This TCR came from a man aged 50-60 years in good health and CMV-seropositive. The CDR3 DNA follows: TGTGCCACCATGGGGGGGACCGGCTACACCTTC. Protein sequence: CATMGGTGYTF. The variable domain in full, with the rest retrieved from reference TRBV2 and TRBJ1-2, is EPEVTQTPSHQVTQMGQEVILRCVPISNHLYFYWYRQILGQKVEFLVSFYNNEISEKSEIFDDQFSVERPDGSNFTLKIRSTKLEDSAMYFCATMGGTGYTFGSGTRLTVV.